This TCR beta chain originates from a study of naive and memory T cell subsets. Alpha and beta libraries were amplified separately from the second PCR onward. Two oligonucleotides, mixed equimolar, formed the beta constant-region primer covering TRBC1 and TRBC2. Ligated cDNA was amplified by four rounds of PCR with nested alpha and beta constant-region primers and SP2. TCRdb recomputed calls from the UMI-ligation and nested PCR reads with MiXCR, one row per CDR3 protein. Of about 90,000 distinct CDR3 sequences listed, about 10% are singletons. This clonotype appeared a few times. As yet, its antigen is unknown. General study findings and limits: Especially in CD8 cells, naive repertoires contained a few larger clonotypes, possibly CD45RA-re-expressing memory cells.

Trimming pared 3 bases from V and 8 bases from J, leaving 8 bases between. Per germline, CDR1 MNHEY and CDR2 SMNVEV (reference sequence). This CDR3 is built from 12 residues. Sequenced sample: naive CD4+ T cells from blood. This TCR derives from a human donor in good health. The chain joins TRBV27 to TRBJ1-5, with D unclear. The CDR3 DNA sequence: TGTGCCAGCAGTTTGCCGGGAAAGCCCCAGCATTTT. Its protein is CASSLPGKPQHF.